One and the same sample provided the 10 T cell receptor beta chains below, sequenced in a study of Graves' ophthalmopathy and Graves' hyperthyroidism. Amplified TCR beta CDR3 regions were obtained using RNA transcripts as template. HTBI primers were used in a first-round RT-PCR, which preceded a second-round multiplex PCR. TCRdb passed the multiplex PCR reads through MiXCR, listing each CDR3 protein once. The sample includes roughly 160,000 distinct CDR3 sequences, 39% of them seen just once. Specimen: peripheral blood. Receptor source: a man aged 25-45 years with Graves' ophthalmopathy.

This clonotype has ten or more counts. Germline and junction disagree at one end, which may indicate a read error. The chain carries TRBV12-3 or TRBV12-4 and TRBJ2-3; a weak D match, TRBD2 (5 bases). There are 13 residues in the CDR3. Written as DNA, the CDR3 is TGTGCCAGCAGTTTCCCTAGCAGAGATACGCAGTATTTT. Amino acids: CASSFPSRDTQYF.

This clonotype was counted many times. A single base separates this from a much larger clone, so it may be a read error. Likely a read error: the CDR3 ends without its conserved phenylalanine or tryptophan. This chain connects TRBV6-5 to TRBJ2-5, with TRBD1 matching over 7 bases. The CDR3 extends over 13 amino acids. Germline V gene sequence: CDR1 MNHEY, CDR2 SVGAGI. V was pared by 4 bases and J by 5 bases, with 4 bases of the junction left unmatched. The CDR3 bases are TGTGCCAGCAGTTCCAGGGGGTGGGAGACCCAGTACTCC. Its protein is CASSSRGWETQYS.

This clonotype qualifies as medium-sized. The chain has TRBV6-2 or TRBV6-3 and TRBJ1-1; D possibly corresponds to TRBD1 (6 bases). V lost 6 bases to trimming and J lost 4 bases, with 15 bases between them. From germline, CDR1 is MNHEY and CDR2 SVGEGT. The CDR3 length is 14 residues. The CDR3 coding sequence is TGTGCCAGCAGATACAGGGCGTTGGGCACTGAAGCTTTCTTT. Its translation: CASRYRALGTEAFF.

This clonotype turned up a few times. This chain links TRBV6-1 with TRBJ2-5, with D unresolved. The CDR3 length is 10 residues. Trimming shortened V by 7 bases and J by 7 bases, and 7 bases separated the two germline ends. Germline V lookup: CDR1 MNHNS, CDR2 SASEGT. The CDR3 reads CASMTRTQYF. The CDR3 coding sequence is TGTGCCAGCATGACGAGGACCCAGTACTTC.

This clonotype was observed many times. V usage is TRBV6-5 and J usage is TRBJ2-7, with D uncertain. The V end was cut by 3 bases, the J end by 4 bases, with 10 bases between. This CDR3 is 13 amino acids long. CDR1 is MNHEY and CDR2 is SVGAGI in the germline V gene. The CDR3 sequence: CASSYGVEYEQYF. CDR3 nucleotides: TGTGCCAGCAGTTATGGGGTCGAATACGAGCAGTACTTC.

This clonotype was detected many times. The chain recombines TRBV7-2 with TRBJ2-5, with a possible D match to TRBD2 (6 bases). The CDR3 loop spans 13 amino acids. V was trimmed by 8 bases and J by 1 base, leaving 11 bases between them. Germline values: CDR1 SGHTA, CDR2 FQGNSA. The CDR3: CASRWDFQETQYF. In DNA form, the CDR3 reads TGTGCCAGCCGTTGGGACTTCCAAGAGACCCAGTACTTC.

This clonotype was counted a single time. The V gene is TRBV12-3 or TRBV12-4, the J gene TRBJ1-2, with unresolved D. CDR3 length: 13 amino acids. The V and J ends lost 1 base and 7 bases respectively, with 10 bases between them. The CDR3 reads CASSLGSDSGYTF. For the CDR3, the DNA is TGTGCCAGCAGTTTAGGAAGCGATTCTGGCTACACCTTC.

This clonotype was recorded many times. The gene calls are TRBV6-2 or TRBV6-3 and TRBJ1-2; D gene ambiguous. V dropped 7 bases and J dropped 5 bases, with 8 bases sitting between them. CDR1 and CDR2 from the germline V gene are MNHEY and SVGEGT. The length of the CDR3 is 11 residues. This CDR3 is CASKAGYGYTF. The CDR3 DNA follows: TGTGCCAGCAAGGCAGGTTATGGCTACACCTTC.

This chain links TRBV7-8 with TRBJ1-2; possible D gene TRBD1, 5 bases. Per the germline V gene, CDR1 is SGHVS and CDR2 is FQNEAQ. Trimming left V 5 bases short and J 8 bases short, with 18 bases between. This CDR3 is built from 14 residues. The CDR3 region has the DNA TGTGCCAGCAGCCTGACAGCGCAAGTGGGCGGCTACACCTTC. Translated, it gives CASSLTAQVGGYTF.

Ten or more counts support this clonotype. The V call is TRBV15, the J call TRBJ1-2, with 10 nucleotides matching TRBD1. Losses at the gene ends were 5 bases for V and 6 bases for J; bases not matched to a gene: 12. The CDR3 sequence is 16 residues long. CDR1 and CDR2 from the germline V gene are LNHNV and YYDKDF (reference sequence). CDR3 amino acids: CATSGGDRGRGDGYTF. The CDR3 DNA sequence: TGTGCCACCAGCGGGGGGGACAGGGGAAGAGGTGATGGCTACACCTTC. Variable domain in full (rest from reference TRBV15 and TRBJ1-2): DAMVIQNPRYQVTQFGKPVTLSCSQTLNHNVMYWYQQKSSQAPKLLFHYYDKDFNNEADTPDNFQSRRPNTSFCFLDIRSPGLGDTAMYLCATSGGDRGRGDGYTFGSGTRLTVV.